These 13 T cell receptor beta chains were sequenced from one sample in a study of CD8+CD57+ T cells in acquired aplastic anemia. Genomic DNA templated the TCR beta VDJ and CDR3 profiling. TCRdb fed the reads into MiXCR, producing one record per CDR3 protein. The table has 200,000 to 250,000 distinct CDR3 sequences, around three fifths seen once. Sequenced patients had shown CD8+CD57+ cell expansion by flow cytometry. What was sequenced was sorted CD4+, CD8+, or CD8+CD57+ T cells (not recorded which) from PBMCs. These receptors all stem from a human donor with aplastic anemia.

This sequence joins TRBV5-1 and TRBJ2-7; 11 positions match TRBD1. V was pared by 4 bases and J by 5 bases, with 5 bases of the junction left unmatched. The CDR3 is made up of 14 amino acids. Germline V gene sequence: CDR1 SGHRS, CDR2 YFSETQ. This CDR3 is CASSIRTGGDEQYF. The DNA for the CDR3 is TGCGCCAGCAGCATACGGACAGGGGGCGACGAGCAGTACTTC.

The chain is built from TRBV20-1 and TRBJ2-7, with no clear D. In germline, CDR1 is DFQATT, CDR2 SNEGSKA (reference sequence). With 4 bases removed from V and 6 bases from J, the gap between germline ends came to 16 bases. This CDR3 spans 13 amino acids. The CDR3, as DNA: TGCAGTGCTAATAAGGCCGAGTCCAGCGAGCAGTACTTC. This sequence encodes CSANKAESSEQYF.

There are a few counts of this clonotype. V gene TRBV12-3 or TRBV12-4 combines with J gene TRBJ1-6; possible D gene TRBD1, 6 bases. The CDR3 contains 12 residues. Trimming pared 6 bases from V and 7 bases from J, leaving 7 bases between. The CDR3 coding sequence is TGTGCCAGCAGCGGACAGAATTCACCCCTCCACTTT. The encoded protein is CASSGQNSPLHF.

The genes are TRBV7-6 and TRBJ2-1, with 9 bases aligning to TRBD2. CDR3 size: 15 residues. The germline V gene has CDR1 SGHVS and CDR2 FNYEAQ. The ends lost 1 base at V and 11 bases at J; junction bases unmatched: 9. The CDR3 coding sequence is TGTGCCAGCAGCTTAGGGACGGCTAGCGGGGCGAAGCAGTTCTTC. It translates to CASSLGTASGAKQFF.

The J gene is TRBJ2-3, the V gene TRBV24-1; D possibly matches TRBD1 or TRBD2 (5 bases each). CDR3 length: 13 amino acids. Germline loops: CDR1 KGHDR, CDR2 SFDVKD. V was pared by 5 bases and J by 1 base, with 6 bases between. This CDR3 reads CATSGGGTDTQYF. CDR3 sequence (DNA): TGTGCCACCAGTGGAGGGGGCACAGATACGCAGTATTTT.

This clonotype has more than one count but fewer than ten. The chain recombines TRBV5-1 with TRBJ2-7; a weak D match, TRBD2 (5 bases). The V and J ends lost 2 bases and 4 bases respectively, with 13 bases between them. Per the germline V gene, CDR1 is SGHRS and CDR2 is YFSETQ. The CDR3 is 14 residues long. The CDR3 here is CASSFRASRYEQYF. The CDR3 bases are TGCGCCAGCAGCTTTAGGGCTAGCAGGTACGAGCAGTACTTC.

The chain has TRBV2 and TRBJ2-3; the match to TRBD1 covers 8 bases. Per the germline V gene, CDR1 is SNHLY and CDR2 is FYNNEI. This CDR3 spans 15 amino acids. V gave up 4 bases and J gave up 1 base; unmatched junction bases: 4. DNA for the CDR3: TGTGCCAGCAGTGGAGACAGGGGACGCACAGATACGCAGTATTTT. The encoded protein is CASSGDRGRTDTQYF.

The sample holds a few counts of this clonotype. The chain recombines TRBV7-2 with TRBJ2-5; a weak D match, TRBD1 (6 bases). V was cut by 2 bases and J by 4 bases, with 11 bases left in between. CDR1 and CDR2 from the germline V gene are SGHTA and FQGNSA. The CDR3 totals 14 residues. CDR3 in DNA: TGTGCCAGCAGCTTAAGTCAGGGGCGAGAGACCCAGTACTTC. This sequence encodes CASSLSQGRETQYF.

The rearrangement joins TRBV2 to TRBJ1-5; D might be TRBD1 (6 bases). CDR3 length: 14 amino acids. Germline assignment: CDR1 SNHLY and CDR2 FYNNEI. V gave up 5 bases and J gave up 6 bases, with 14 bases separating them. The CDR3 loop reads CASSSQGGGQPQHF. The DNA of the CDR3 is TGTGCCAGCAGTTCACAGGGCGGCGGTCAGCCCCAGCATTTT.

V is TRBV20-1 and J is TRBJ2-2; D not certain. This CDR3 spans 14 amino acids. Per the germline V gene, CDR1 is DFQATT and CDR2 is SNEGSKA (reference sequence). Deletions cut 5 bases from V and 6 bases from J, with 16 bases between. The CDR3 is CSASTLGLPGELFF. Written as DNA, the CDR3 is TGCAGTGCTTCGACATTGGGGTTGCCCGGGGAGCTGTTTTTT.

This chain links TRBV5-1 with TRBJ2-3; tentative D call: TRBD1 (6 bases). V was pared by 2 bases and J by 2 bases, with 9 bases between. The germline gives CDR1 SGHRS, CDR2 YFSETQ. The CDR3 runs to 14 residues. The CDR3, as DNA: TGCGCCAGCAGCTTTAGACAGGCCACAGATACGCAGTATTTT. This codes for CASSFRQATDTQYF. Full variable domain (rest looked up from reference TRBV5-1 and TRBJ2-3): KAGVTQTPRYLIKTRGQQVTLSCSPISGHRSVSWYQQTPGQGLQFLFEYFSETQRNKGNFPGRFSGRQFSNSRSEMNVSTLELGDSALYLCASSFRQATDTQYFGPGTRLTVL.

The rearrangement links TRBV7-9 to TRBJ1-1; D is uncertain. V gave up 3 bases and J gave up 8 bases, with 13 bases separating them. Germline loops: CDR1 SEHNR, CDR2 FQNEAQ (reference sequence). The CDR3 runs to 13 residues. In nucleotides, the CDR3 is TGTGCCAGCAGCTTCCCATCCGCCCCAGAAGCTTTCTTT. The encoded protein is CASSFPSAPEAFF.

The sample holds a few counts of this clonotype. The genes are TRBV9 and TRBJ2-5, with 8 positions matching TRBD2. CDR1 is SGDLS, CDR2 YYNGEE, per germline. This CDR3 has 15 residues. The J segment lost 4 bases and the V segment lost 0 bases, leaving 5 bases of the junction unmatched. Written as DNA, the CDR3 is TGTGCCAGCAGCGTAGGGACTAGCCGGACAGAGACCCAGTACTTC. Amino acid sequence: CASSVGTSRTETQYF. Full variable domain (outside the CDR3, taken from reference TRBV9 and TRBJ2-5): DSGVTQTPKHLITATGQRVTLRCSPRSGDLSVYWYQQSLDQGLQFLIQYYNGEERAKGNILERFSAQQFPDLHSELNLSSLELGDSALYFCASSVGTSRTETQYFGPGTRLLVL.